Below, 30 T cell receptor beta chains from the same sample are listed, as sequenced in a study of T-cell reconstitution after alpha-beta-depleted transplantation in children. Unique molecular identifiers tagged the TCRbeta library. TCRdb re-called the PCR reads with MiXCR, one entry per CDR3 protein. The repertoire holds about 420,000 distinct CDR3 sequences, with 11% as singletons. Sample: PBMCs from the stem cell graft donor, taken from the stem cell graft. Receptors were obtained from a human donor who donated a stem cell graft to a child with acute myeloid leukemia.

The rearrangement joins TRBV7-2 to TRBJ2-7, with D perhaps TRBD2 (6 bases). CDR1 is SGHTA, CDR2 FQGNSA, per germline. This CDR3 has 16 residues. Trimming cost V 0 bases and J 10 bases, with 22 bases left between them. This CDR3 is CASSLAGGLTPTYQYF. The CDR3 region has the DNA TGTGCCAGCAGCTTAGCGGGAGGCCTCACCCCTACGTATCAGTACTTC.

The rearrangement joins TRBV5-1 to TRBJ2-1; 7 bases fit TRBD2. Germline values: CDR1 SGHRS, CDR2 YFSETQ. The ends lost 0 bases at V and 1 base at J; junction bases unmatched: 4. The CDR3 contains 16 residues. CDR3 sequence reads: CASSLVLAGSYNEQFF. DNA for the CDR3: TGCGCCAGCAGCTTGGTTTTAGCGGGTTCCTACAATGAGCAGTTCTTC.

The chain recombines TRBV7-9 with TRBJ2-4, with D unclear. CDR1 and CDR2 from the germline V gene are SEHNR and FQNEAQ (reference sequence). CDR3 length: 15 amino acids. Trimming left V 5 bases short and J 0 bases short, with 11 bases between. Here the CDR3 reads CASSPGPLAKNIQYF. The CDR3 DNA reads TGTGCCAGCAGCCCTGGACCGCTAGCCAAAAACATTCAGTACTTC.

This clonotype has only a few counts. V and J are TRBV15 and TRBJ2-4; D call uncertain. The CDR3 contains 13 residues. Germline lookup yields CDR1 LNHNV and CDR2 YYDKDF (reference sequence). Trimming pared 5 bases from V and 1 base from J, leaving 6 bases between. In DNA, the CDR3 is TGTGCCACCAGCCCCTTGGCCAAAAACATTCAGTACTTC. It is translated as CATSPLAKNIQYF. Looking up the rest from reference TRBV15 and TRBJ2-4 gives the full variable domain: DAMVIQNPRYQVTQFGKPVTLSCSQTLNHNVMYWYQQKSSQAPKLLFHYYDKDFNNEADTPDNFQSRRPNTSFCFLDIRSPGLGDTAMYLCATSPLAKNIQYFGAGTRLSVL.

The sample holds a few counts of this clonotype. This chain links TRBV7-8 with TRBJ2-5; D is possibly TRBD2 (5 bases). Germline V gene lookup returns CDR1 SGHVS and CDR2 FQNEAQ. The CDR3 sequence is 13 residues long. V lost 5 bases and J 5 bases, leaving 12 bases between the germline ends. The chain's CDR3 is CASSPPLAETQYF. Written as DNA, the CDR3 is TGTGCCAGCAGCCCCCCGCTAGCCGAGACCCAGTACTTC.

This clonotype was recorded at least ten times. The chain employs TRBV6-1 and TRBJ2-2; a possible D gene is TRBD1 (6 bases). Trimming stripped 0 bases from V and 7 bases from J, with 12 bases between. This CDR3 region has 15 residues. The germline V gene encodes CDR1 MNHNS and CDR2 SASEGT. The CDR3 protein is CASSEALGAGGELFF. CDR3 in DNA: TGTGCCAGCAGTGAAGCGCTGGGGGCGGGCGGGGAGCTGTTTTTT.

The table lists this clonotype with a few counts. V is TRBV29-1 and J is TRBJ2-5, with D possibly TRBD1 on 6 matching bases. V was trimmed by 6 bases and J by 3 bases, leaving 11 bases between them. Germline V gene lookup returns CDR1 SQVTM and CDR2 ANQGSEA. CDR3 length: 12 amino acids. CDR3 sequence reads: CSVYHREETQYF. DNA of the CDR3: TGCAGCGTATACCACAGGGAAGAGACCCAGTACTTC.

This clonotype has only a few counts. The chain is built from TRBV6-1 and TRBJ1-6, with 9 bases lining up with TRBD1. CDR3 length equals 14 residues. CDR1 and CDR2 from the germline V gene are MNHNS and SASEGT. The junction had 6 bases not matched to a gene; V was cut back by 8 bases and J by 7 bases. CDR3 protein: CASGGTGTNSPLHF. CDR3 bases: TGTGCCAGCGGGGGGACAGGGACGAATTCACCCCTCCACTTT.

This clonotype was picked up many times. The J gene is TRBJ2-1, the V gene TRBV11-2; D gene uncertain. The germline V gene has CDR1 SGHAT and CDR2 FQNNGV. The CDR3 has 15 residues. Deletions cut 5 bases from V and 3 bases from J, with 14 bases between. The CDR3: CASSPRSSSYNEQFF. CDR3 DNA sequence: TGTGCCAGCAGCCCCCGGAGTAGCAGCTACAATGAGCAGTTCTTC.

This clonotype was seen at least ten times. The chain uses TRBV7-6 and TRBJ2-6, with D hard to call. Germline lookup yields CDR1 SGHVS and CDR2 FNYEAQ. The V and J ends lost 3 bases and 4 bases respectively, with 10 bases between them. CDR3 length: 15 residues. DNA of the CDR3: TGTGCCAGCAGCTTTCGCCAAGCCGGGGCCAACGTCCTGACTTTC. Translating gives CASSFRQAGANVLTF.

This clonotype was seen only a few times. The V call is TRBV14, the J call TRBJ2-7, with TRBD2 matching 7 bases. CDR1 is SGHDN, CDR2 FVKESK, per germline. This CDR3 comprises 14 residues. The V segment lost 4 bases and the J segment 0 bases; nucleotides outside the gene matches: 3. The CDR3 is CASSPAGSSYEQYF. In DNA, the CDR3 is TGTGCCAGCAGCCCAGCGGGAAGCTCCTACGAGCAGTACTTC.

V is TRBV24-1 and J is TRBJ2-2, with TRBD2 as a possible D gene (5 bases). Germline V gives CDR1 KGHDR, CDR2 SFDVKD. CDR3 length: 16 amino acids. V was cut by 4 bases and J by 1 base, with 12 bases left in between. The DNA of the CDR3 is TGTGCCACCAGTGACCCCGGGGATGGGAACACCGGGGAGCTGTTTTTT. Translation gives CATSDPGDGNTGELFF.

This clonotype showed up many times. The chain joins TRBV24-1 to TRBJ2-1; possibly TRBD1 for D (6 bases). Germline CDR1 is KGHDR and CDR2 is SFDVKD. The V end lost 3 bases, the J end lost 0 bases, and 11 bases lay between the germline ends. This CDR3 region has 16 residues. This chain's CDR3 is CATSDATGSSYNEQFF. The CDR3 DNA reads as TGTGCCACCAGTGATGCCACAGGGAGCTCCTACAATGAGCAGTTCTTC.

This clonotype was seen at least ten times. The chain links TRBV6-2 or TRBV6-3 to TRBJ2-1; the match to TRBD2 covers 8 bases. The junction had 8 bases not matched to a gene; V was cut back by 1 base and J by 6 bases. From germline, CDR1 is MNHEY and CDR2 SVGEGT. The CDR3 contains 16 residues. The CDR3 nucleotides are TGTGCCAGCAGTTACTTCACGGGAGGGGCCCTCAATGAGCAGTTCTTC. Translated, it gives CASSYFTGGALNEQFF.

The V gene is TRBV6-1, the J gene TRBJ2-5, with D perhaps assigned TRBD1 or TRBD2 (5 bases each). This CDR3 is built from 15 residues. The germline V gene encodes CDR1 MNHNS and CDR2 SASEGT. The germline V and J ends were trimmed by 9 bases and 5 bases, with 22 bases remaining between them. The CDR3 sequence: CARNHRGSMGETQYF. CDR3 nucleotides: TGTGCCAGAAACCACCGGGGCAGTATGGGGGAGACCCAGTACTTC.

This clonotype was seen a handful of times. This chain connects TRBV5-1 to TRBJ2-1; TRBD1 is a possible D gene (5 bases). Trimming shortened V by 4 bases and J by 7 bases, and 21 bases separated the two germline ends. Per the germline V gene, CDR1 is SGHRS and CDR2 is YFSETQ. The CDR3 is 16 residues long. Here the CDR3 DNA reads TGCGCCAGCAGCCCGAGTGGGGCGAGCCTCGGTAATGAGCAGTTCTTC. Its translation: CASSPSGASLGNEQFF.

The table lists this clonotype with a few counts. The chain joins TRBV5-1 to TRBJ2-5; D remains ambiguous. V was cut by 0 bases and J by 5 bases, with 8 bases left in between. The CDR3 consists of 13 residues. Germline V CDR1 and CDR2: SGHRS, YFSETQ. DNA of the CDR3: TGCGCCAGCAGCTTGGGGTCGGAGGAGACCCAGTACTTC. Its protein is CASSLGSEETQYF.

This chain joins TRBV5-1 and TRBJ2-2; a possible D gene is TRBD1 (6 bases). Deletions cut 2 bases from V and 0 bases from J, with 8 bases between. The CDR3 is 15 residues long. The germline V gene encodes CDR1 SGHRS and CDR2 YFSETQ. CDR3 nucleotides: TGCGCCAGCAGCTTCCAGGGGCCGAACACCGGGGAGCTGTTTTTT. It is translated as CASSFQGPNTGELFF.

This chain links TRBV28 with TRBJ2-1; D gene uncertain. Trimming took 2 bases from V and 9 from J, leaving 8 bases between them. The CDR3 is made up of 12 amino acids. The germline V gene encodes CDR1 MDHEN and CDR2 SYDVKM. The DNA of the CDR3 is TGTGCCAGCAGTTTACCAGGTAGTGAGCAGTTCTTC. As protein: CASSLPGSEQFF. The full variable domain, completed using reference TRBV28 and TRBJ2-1, is DVKVTQSSRYLVKRTGEKVFLECVQDMDHENMFWYRQDPGLGLRLIYFSYDVKMKEKGDIPEGYSVSREKKERFSLILESASTNQTSMYLCASSLPGSEQFFGPGTRLTVL.

The rearrangement links TRBV30 to TRBJ2-2; D gene uncertain. This CDR3 contains 17 residues. Trimming stripped 2 bases from V and 0 bases from J, with 16 bases between. The germline CDR1 and CDR2 sequences are GTSNPN and SVGIG (reference sequence). CDR3 coding DNA: TGTGCCTGGAGTCCCCGGTCTCGTGGGTCGAACACCGGGGAGCTGTTTTTT. This sequence encodes CAWSPRSRGSNTGELFF.

The sample holds a few counts of this clonotype. This chain connects TRBV5-1 to TRBJ2-1; the match to TRBD2 covers 11 bases. Trimming at V came to 5 bases and at J to 4 bases, leaving 2 bases not matched to a gene. The CDR3 consists of 14 residues. Germline V gives CDR1 SGHRS, CDR2 YFSETQ. CDR3 amino acids: CASRGTSGYNEQFF. The CDR3 coding sequence is TGCGCCAGCAGGGGGACTAGCGGTTACAATGAGCAGTTCTTC. Supplemented by reference TRBV5-1 and TRBJ2-1, the full variable domain reads KAGVTQTPRYLIKTRGQQVTLSCSPISGHRSVSWYQQTPGQGLQFLFEYFSETQRNKGNFPGRFSGRQFSNSRSEMNVSTLELGDSALYLCASRGTSGYNEQFFGPGTRLTVL.

The chain has TRBV6-2 or TRBV6-3 and TRBJ2-7; a possible D gene is TRBD1 (6 bases). The CDR3 is made up of 13 amino acids. Trimming left V 5 bases short and J 6 bases short, with 14 bases between. The V gene's germline CDR1 is MNHEY and CDR2 SVGEGT. CDR3 protein: CASSRTGTSEQYV. In nucleotides, the CDR3 is TGTGCCAGCAGTCGAACAGGGACCTCCGAGCAGTACGTC.

The chain combines TRBV6-5 with TRBJ2-5, with a tentative D call TRBD2 (6 bases). Trimming pared 0 bases from V and 5 bases from J, leaving 10 bases between. CDR1 is MNHEY and CDR2 is SVGAGI in the germline V gene. The CDR3 has 14 amino acids. The CDR3 region has the DNA TGTGCCAGCAGTTACTCGTCGGGGAGGGAGACCCAGTACTTC. Amino acid sequence: CASSYSSGRETQYF.

The chain joins TRBV19 to TRBJ2-7; TRBD1 matches at 7 bases. CDR1 LNHDA and CDR2 SQIVND come from the germline V gene (reference sequence). The CDR3 consists of 12 residues. Trimming cost V 9 bases and J 3 bases; bases outside gene matches: 5. Here the CDR3 DNA reads TGTGCCAGCGGGACAGACCACTACGAGCAGTACTTC. Its protein product is CASGTDHYEQYF.

This clonotype was found a few times. CDR3 coding DNA: TGCGCCAGCAGCTTGGCTGTAACAGGGGGAGGCTACACCTTC. Translated, it gives CASSLAVTGGGYTF. The chain carries TRBV5-1 and TRBJ1-2, with TRBD1 matching 8 bases. Germline trimming cut 0 bases from V and 8 bases from J; bases unmatched to any gene: 6. Germline V gene sequence: CDR1 SGHRS, CDR2 YFSETQ. This CDR3 is 14 amino acids long.

This clonotype was seen many times. The chain uses TRBV6-1 and TRBJ2-1; tentative D call: TRBD1 (6 bases). The germline gives CDR1 MNHNS, CDR2 SASEGT. With 7 bases removed from V and 8 bases from J, the gap between germline ends came to 9 bases. CDR3 size: 11 residues. The CDR3 coding sequence is TGTGCCAGCATCAGGGGTTATGAGCAGTTCTTC. Protein product: CASIRGYEQFF.

This clonotype was detected only a few times. V gene TRBV5-1 combines with J gene TRBJ2-7; 9 positions match TRBD1. After removal of 2 bases from V and 5 bases from J, the junction contained 8 bases not matched to a gene. The CDR3 extends over 15 amino acids. CDR1 is SGHRS, CDR2 YFSETQ, per germline. The CDR3 DNA reads TGCGCCAGCAGCTTATCTTGGACAGGGGATAACGAGCAGTACTTC. Its protein product is CASSLSWTGDNEQYF. Based on the CDR3 plus reference TRBV5-1 and TRBJ2-7, the full variable domain is KAGVTQTPRYLIKTRGQQVTLSCSPISGHRSVSWYQQTPGQGLQFLFEYFSETQRNKGNFPGRFSGRQFSNSRSEMNVSTLELGDSALYLCASSLSWTGDNEQYFGPGTRLTVT.

This clonotype was detected ten times or more. The CDR3, as DNA: TGCAGCGTTGAAGCGCAGTTCTATGGCTACACCTTC. Translating it yields CSVEAQFYGYTF. The gene calls are TRBV29-1 and TRBJ1-2; D not resolved. CDR1 is SQVTM and CDR2 is ANQGSEA in the germline V gene. The CDR3 spans 12 residues. V gave up 1 base and J gave up 4 bases, with 7 bases separating them.

V usage is TRBV7-9 and J usage is TRBJ2-6, with D possibly being TRBD1 (5 bases). Trimming took off 8 bases at V and 4 bases at J, with 21 bases between the two ends. Germline V gene sequence: CDR1 SEHNR, CDR2 FQNEAQ (reference sequence). The CDR3 runs to 17 residues. The CDR3 here is CASQTPGWVSGANVLTF. The CDR3, as DNA: TGTGCCAGCCAAACCCCAGGGTGGGTTTCCGGGGCCAACGTCCTGACTTTC.

This clonotype has only a few counts. This chain uses TRBV6-2 or TRBV6-3 with TRBJ1-5, with TRBD1 matching over 12 bases. Germline CDR1 reads MNHEY; CDR2 reads SVGEGT. There are 18 residues in the CDR3. The junction had 12 bases not matched to a gene; V was cut back by 8 bases and J by 1 base. The chain's CDR3 is CASSTGTGGAISNQPQHF. In DNA form, the CDR3 reads TGTGCCAGCTCTACGGGGACAGGGGGCGCGATAAGCAATCAGCCCCAGCATTTT.